Below are 30 T cell receptor beta chains sequenced from a single sample in a study of blood T cells in healthy people across ages. Combining a sample-barcoded 5' primer with a J-beta primer mix, a second PCR ran for 7 to 11 cycles. Via MiXCR, TCRdb re-called the 5' RACE reads, giving one row per CDR3 protein. The table records over 600,000 distinct CDR3 sequences, more than 35% of them present only once. Material: blood. The receptors shown here come from a man older than 75 in good health.

This clonotype was observed at least ten times. The chain employs TRBV10-3 and TRBJ2-6; maybe TRBD2 (5 bases). Trimming shortened V by 4 bases and J by 0 bases, and 7 bases separated the two germline ends. The CDR3 extends over 15 amino acids. The germline gives CDR1 ENHRY, CDR2 SYGVKD. CDR3 amino acids: CAISGRISGANVLTF. The CDR3 region has the DNA TGTGCCATCAGTGGGAGGATCTCTGGGGCCAACGTCCTGACTTTC.

This clonotype has only a few counts. The gene calls are TRBV5-1 and TRBJ2-5; 7 bases line up with TRBD1. TRBJ2-7 matches the DNA end more closely, so the J call is doubtful. The germline CDR1 and CDR2 sequences are SGHRS and YFSETQ. The CDR3 covers 14 residues. DNA of the CDR3: TGCGCCAGCAGAACGACAGGGTCCAGCCACGAGCAGTACTTC. Amino acids: CASRTTGSSHEQYF.

The DNA for the CDR3 is TGTGCCACCAGTGACCGTAGCAATGAGCAGTTCTTC. It yields the protein CATSDRSNEQFF. V usage is TRBV24-1 and J usage is TRBJ2-1; D remains ambiguous. The length of the CDR3 is 12 residues. The germline V gene has CDR1 KGHDR and CDR2 SFDVKD. V was shortened by 4 bases and J by 6 bases, with 6 bases between the two germline ends.

This sequence joins TRBV20-1 and TRBJ2-4, with TRBD1 matching over 11 bases. Near its end, the DNA agrees better with TRBJ2-7, so the J call may be wrong. The CDR3 is made up of 13 amino acids. Per the germline V gene, CDR1 is DFQATT and CDR2 is SNEGSKA (reference sequence). CDR3 amino acids: CSAGGTGGYEQYF. CDR3 bases: TGCAGTGCTGGAGGGACAGGGGGCTACGAGCAGTACTTC.

The chain recombines TRBV20-1 with TRBJ2-1, with D possibly being TRBD2 (8 bases). Germline-derived CDR1 and CDR2 are DFQATT and SNEGSKA (reference sequence). The CDR3 has 14 amino acids. V dropped 6 bases and J dropped 8 bases, with 20 bases sitting between them. The CDR3 sequence: CSAPVGLGGYEQFF. CDR3 DNA sequence: TGCAGTGCCCCAGTGGGACTAGGGGGCTATGAGCAGTTCTTC.

The V call is TRBV2, the J call TRBJ2-5; 11 bases align to TRBD1. This CDR3 is built from 16 residues. Trimming took 2 bases from V and 11 from J; bases not matched to a gene: 13. Germline lookup yields CDR1 SNHLY and CDR2 FYNNEI. The CDR3 is CASSETLGQGANEQYF. In nucleotides, the CDR3 is TGTGCCAGCAGTGAAACCTTAGGACAGGGGGCCAATGAGCAGTACTTC.

The rearrangement uses TRBV4-3 and TRBJ2-7; 11 bases agree with TRBD2. Unmatched junction bases numbered 8, after V lost 0 bases and J lost 7 bases. The CDR3 extends over 16 amino acids. The V gene's germline CDR1 is LGHNA and CDR2 YSLEER. CDR3 DNA sequence: TGCGCCAGCAGCCAAGATGGGACTAGCGGTAACAATGAGCAGTACTTC. It translates to CASSQDGTSGNNEQYF.

The chain joins TRBV5-5 to TRBJ2-3; D might be TRBD2 (5 bases). V was clipped by 6 bases and J by 4 bases, with 9 bases between them. Germline V gene sequence: CDR1 SGHKS, CDR2 YYEKEE (reference sequence). CDR3 size: 12 residues. The chain's CDR3 is CASIQRPDTQYF. The CDR3 DNA follows: TGTGCCAGCATCCAGCGGCCAGATACGCAGTATTTT.

The chain has TRBV28 and TRBJ2-7; 11 bases fit TRBD2. Germline-derived CDR1 and CDR2 are MDHEN and SYDVKM. Losses at the gene ends were 5 bases for V and 1 base for J; bases not matched to a gene: 4. The CDR3 has 15 residues. CDR3 residues: CASSPTSGVSYEQYF. The CDR3 coding sequence is TGTGCCAGCAGTCCGACTAGCGGGGTTTCCTACGAGCAGTACTTC.

The rearrangement links TRBV28 to TRBJ1-5; 9 bases match TRBD1. There are 15 residues in the CDR3. Germline assignment: CDR1 MDHEN and CDR2 SYDVKM. Trimming removed 3 bases from V and 6 bases from J; junction bases left unmatched: 6. CDR3 coding DNA: TGTGCCAGCAGTTTCCCCGGGACAGGGTTTCAGCCCCAGCATTTT. Protein sequence: CASSFPGTGFQPQHF.

As to this clonotype: A read error is possible here, since a much larger clone lies one base away. This rearrangement joins TRBV18 to TRBJ2-6, with TRBD1 matching 8 bases. The CDR3 loop spans 19 amino acids. Looked up from germline, CDR1 is KGHSH and CDR2 is LQKENI. V was clipped by 3 bases and J by 1 base; unmatched bases: 11. The CDR3 loop reads CASSPRETGVSSGANVLTF. The CDR3 DNA follows: TGTGCCAGCTCACCGAGGGAGACAGGGGTTTCATCTGGGGCCAACGTCCTGACTTTC.

This chain connects TRBV6-1 to TRBJ1-4; D unclear. Germline V gene lookup returns CDR1 MNHNS and CDR2 SASEGT. Trimming cost V 2 bases and J 5 bases, with 9 bases left between them. The CDR3 is 14 amino acids. In DNA form, the CDR3 reads TGTGCCAGCAGTGAACAAGGCCGCAATGAAAAACTGTTTTTT. Protein: CASSEQGRNEKLFF.

The CDR3: CASSFGLRAHEQFF. Written as DNA, the CDR3 is TGTGCCAGCAGTTTCGGCCTTCGCGCCCATGAGCAGTTCTTC. The chain recombines TRBV12-3 or TRBV12-4 with TRBJ2-1, with no clear D. Trimming took 3 bases from V and 8 from J, leaving 14 bases between them. The CDR3 totals 14 residues.

As regards this clonotype: A junction boundary mismatches the germline segment, possibly from a read error. The chain combines TRBV5-6 with TRBJ2-3, with a tentative D call TRBD1 (6 bases). The germline gives CDR1 SGHDT, CDR2 YYEEEE. The CDR3 is 14 residues long. CDR3 DNA sequence: TGTGCCAGCAGCTTTATGGACAGCATAGATACGCAGTATTTT. Its protein is CASSFMDSIDTQYF.

The chain is built from TRBV2 and TRBJ2-7; D is undetermined. V gave up 3 bases and J gave up 10 bases, with 7 bases separating them. The CDR3 is 10 residues long. Germline CDR1 and CDR2: SNHLY and FYNNEI. The CDR3 protein is CASSETTQYF. In DNA, the CDR3 is TGTGCCAGCAGTGAGACAACTCAGTACTTC.

This clonotype was picked up many times. V usage is TRBV28 and J usage is TRBJ2-5; the D gene is possibly TRBD2 (6 bases). V lost 6 bases, J lost 4 bases, and 12 bases lay in between. CDR3 length: 13 amino acids. Germline V gene sequence: CDR1 MDHEN, CDR2 SYDVKM. Here the CDR3 DNA reads TGTGCCAGCAGCTTAGGAGGGGTAGAGACCCAGTACTTC. This translates into CASSLGGVETQYF. Based on the CDR3 plus reference TRBV28 and TRBJ2-5, the full variable domain is DVKVTQSSRYLVKRTGEKVFLECVQDMDHENMFWYRQDPGLGLRLIYFSYDVKMKEKGDIPEGYSVSREKKERFSLILESASTNQTSMYLCASSLGGVETQYFGPGTRLLVL.

The chain links TRBV5-4 to TRBJ2-5; 7 bases align to TRBD2. Trimming removed 1 base from V and 4 bases from J; junction bases left unmatched: 7. CDR1 is SGHNT and CDR2 is YYREEE in the germline V gene (reference sequence). This CDR3 region has 15 residues. CDR3 sequence: CASSLTWGRAETQYF. In nucleotides, the CDR3 is TGTGCCAGCAGCTTGACGTGGGGGAGGGCAGAGACCCAGTACTTC.

This clonotype has just a few counts. V usage is TRBV29-1 and J usage is TRBJ2-3; tentative D call: TRBD1 (6 bases). The germline V and J ends were trimmed by 1 base and 9 bases, with 8 bases remaining between them. CDR3 length: 11 residues. Germline-derived CDR1 and CDR2 are SQVTM and ANQGSEA. This chain's CDR3 is CSVEAQGTQYF. CDR3 in DNA: TGCAGCGTTGAAGCGCAGGGGACGCAGTATTTT.

In this sample, this clonotype turned up a few times. The rearrangement joins TRBV12-3 or TRBV12-4 to TRBJ2-1; 8 bases agree with TRBD2. The J segment lost 4 bases and the V segment lost 5 bases, leaving 7 bases of the junction unmatched. The CDR3 loop spans 15 amino acids. CDR3: CASSSGRVGYNEQFF. The CDR3 nucleotides read TGTGCCAGCAGTAGCGGGAGAGTAGGGTACAATGAGCAGTTCTTC.

This rearrangement joins TRBV20-1 to TRBJ2-1; 10 bases fit TRBD2. In germline, CDR1 is DFQATT, CDR2 SNEGSKA (reference sequence). This CDR3 comprises 13 residues. V dropped 6 bases and J dropped 4; count of bases not matched to a gene: 3. CDR3 residues: CSALSGRYNEQFF. The CDR3 DNA reads as TGCAGTGCCCTTAGCGGGAGGTACAATGAGCAGTTCTTC.

This chain connects TRBV30 to TRBJ2-2, with D unresolved. Germline V CDR1 and CDR2: GTSNPN, SVGIG (reference sequence). The CDR3 covers 16 residues. The V end lost 8 bases, the J end lost 3 bases, and 22 bases lay between the germline ends. The CDR3 nucleotides are TGTGCCCTGACACCCATAGGTGGATGGGACACCGGGGAGCTGTTTTTT. Its translation is CALTPIGGWDTGELFF.

This clonotype was counted only a few times. The chain has TRBV7-2 and TRBJ2-7; maybe TRBD1 (6 bases). Per germline, CDR1 SGHTA and CDR2 FQGNSA. V was shortened by 5 bases and J by 1 base, with 18 bases between the two germline ends. The CDR3 consists of 16 residues. CDR3 nucleotide sequence: TGTGCCAGCAGCCCAATGTCAGGGGACAAATCCTACGAGCAGTACTTC. Its translation: CASSPMSGDKSYEQYF.

The sample holds a few counts of this clonotype. The genes are TRBV7-2 and TRBJ1-2, with 8 bases identical to TRBD1. V lost 3 bases to trimming and J lost 7 bases; unmatched junction nucleotides: 7. Germline CDR1 reads SGHTA; CDR2 reads FQGNSA. CDR3 length: 14 residues. The CDR3 loop reads CASSFATGDSGYTF. Written as DNA, the CDR3 is TGTGCCAGCAGCTTCGCGACAGGGGACTCTGGCTACACCTTC.

With regard to this clonotype: Compared with germline, one end of the junction differs, possibly owing to a read error. The chain is built from TRBV20-1 and TRBJ2-5, with D hard to call. From germline, CDR1 is DFQATT and CDR2 SNEGSKA (reference sequence). The CDR3 has 13 residues. Written as DNA, the CDR3 is TGTTCCCTCGGAGCCACCGTCCGGGAGACCCAGTACTTC. Its protein product is CSLGATVRETQYF.

About this clonotype itself: Sequence at one end of the junction differs from germline and may be a read error. The CDR3 is CAGSHLPGWGGSSPLHF. The DNA of the CDR3 is TGTGCCGGCAGCCATCTTCCCGGGTGGGGCGGAAGTTCACCCCTCCACTTT. The genes are TRBV3-1 and TRBJ1-6; maybe TRBD1 (5 bases). The CDR3 consists of 17 residues. CDR1 and CDR2 (germline): LGHDT, YNNKEL (reference sequence).

This clonotype was recorded only once. A much bigger clone sits one base away, suggesting this may be a read error. The chain has TRBV15 and TRBJ2-4; 10 bases are shared with TRBD1. Germline CDR1 reads LNHNV; CDR2 reads YYDKDF (reference sequence). The CDR3 runs 15 residues. CDR3 bases: TGTACCACCAGCAGAGATCGGACAGGGGGGAATGGGCAGTACTTC. It codes for CTTSRDRTGGNGQYF.

On this clonotype: This clone may be a read error of a much larger clone one base away. The chain couples TRBV7-2 to TRBJ2-5, with 11 bases matching TRBD2. Germline V CDR1 and CDR2: SGHTA, FQGNSA. This CDR3 spans 14 amino acids. J lost 11 bases, V lost 5 bases, and 10 bases had no gene match. The DNA for the CDR3 is TGTGCCAGCAGCGGCCAAGGACTAGCGGGTGAGCAGTACTTC. Protein: CASSGQGLAGEQYF.

The rearrangement joins TRBV5-1 to TRBJ2-2; no definite D call. Trimming pared 2 bases from V and 8 bases from J, leaving 13 bases between. CDR3 size: 14 residues. Germline loops: CDR1 SGHRS, CDR2 YFSETQ. For the CDR3, the DNA is TGCGCCAGCAGCTTCGGGCCATTAACAGGGGAGCTGTTTTTT. Translating it yields CASSFGPLTGELFF.

This clonotype was seen only a few times. This chain connects TRBV6-2 or TRBV6-3 to TRBJ2-5; possible D gene TRBD2, 5 bases. Germline V gene sequence: CDR1 MNHEY, CDR2 SVGEGT. V was pared by 2 bases and J by 6 bases, with 13 bases between. The CDR3 length is 14 residues. This chain's CDR3 is CASSYPNGKKTQYF. The CDR3 region has the DNA TGTGCCAGCAGTTACCCTAACGGGAAAAAGACCCAGTACTTC.

This clonotype was seen only a few times. J is TRBJ2-5 and V is TRBV28, with 7 bases aligning to TRBD2. The CDR3 has 16 amino acids. The germline gives CDR1 MDHEN, CDR2 SYDVKM. V lost 2 bases, J lost 0 bases, and 6 bases stayed unmatched. CDR3 region: CASSLGISGHQETQYF. CDR3 DNA sequence: TGTGCCAGCAGTTTAGGGATTAGCGGGCACCAAGAGACCCAGTACTTC.